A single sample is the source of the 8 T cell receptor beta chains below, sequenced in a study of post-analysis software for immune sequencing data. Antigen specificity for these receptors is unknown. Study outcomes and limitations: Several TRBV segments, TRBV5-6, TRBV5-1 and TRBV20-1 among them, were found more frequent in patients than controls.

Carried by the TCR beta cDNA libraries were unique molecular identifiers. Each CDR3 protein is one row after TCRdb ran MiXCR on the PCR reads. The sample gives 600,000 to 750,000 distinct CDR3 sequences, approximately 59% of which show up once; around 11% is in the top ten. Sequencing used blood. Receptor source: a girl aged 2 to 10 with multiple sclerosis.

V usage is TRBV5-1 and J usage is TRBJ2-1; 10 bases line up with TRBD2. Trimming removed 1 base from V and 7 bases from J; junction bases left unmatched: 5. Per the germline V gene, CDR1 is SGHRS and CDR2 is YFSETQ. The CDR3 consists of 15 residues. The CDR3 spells CASSLPGLAMNEQFF. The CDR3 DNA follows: TGCGCCAGCAGCTTGCCGGGACTAGCGATGAATGAGCAGTTCTTC.

In nucleotides, the CDR3 is TGCAGTGCTTTCGGCGTCGGATATGGCTACACCTTC. It encodes CSAFGVGYGYTF. This chain links TRBV20-1 with TRBJ1-2; no reliable D call. The CDR3 spans 12 residues. V gave up 5 bases and J gave up 5 bases, with 12 bases separating them. CDR1 and CDR2 from the germline V gene are DFQATT and SNEGSKA (reference sequence).

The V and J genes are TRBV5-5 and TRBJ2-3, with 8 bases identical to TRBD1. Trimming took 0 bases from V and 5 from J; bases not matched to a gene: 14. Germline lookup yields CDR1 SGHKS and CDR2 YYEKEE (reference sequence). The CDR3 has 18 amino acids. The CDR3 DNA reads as TGTGCCAGCAGCTTGGCCTGGCGAGGACAGGGAAGGGTAGATACGCAGTATTTT. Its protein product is CASSLAWRGQGRVDTQYF.

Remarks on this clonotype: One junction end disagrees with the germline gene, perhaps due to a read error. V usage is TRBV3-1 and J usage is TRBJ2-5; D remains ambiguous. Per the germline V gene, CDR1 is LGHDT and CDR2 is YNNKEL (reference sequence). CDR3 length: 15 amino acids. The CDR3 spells CASSQDPSVGEAQYF. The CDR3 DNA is TGTGCCAGCAGCCAAGATCCCTCGGTAGGAGAGGCCCAGTACTTC.

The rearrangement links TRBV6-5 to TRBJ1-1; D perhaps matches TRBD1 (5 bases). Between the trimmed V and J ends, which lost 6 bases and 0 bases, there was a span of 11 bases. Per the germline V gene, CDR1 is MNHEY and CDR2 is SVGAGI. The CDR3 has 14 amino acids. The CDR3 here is CASRGAGMNTEAFF. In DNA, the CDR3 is TGTGCCAGCAGAGGGGCAGGGATGAACACTGAAGCTTTCTTT.

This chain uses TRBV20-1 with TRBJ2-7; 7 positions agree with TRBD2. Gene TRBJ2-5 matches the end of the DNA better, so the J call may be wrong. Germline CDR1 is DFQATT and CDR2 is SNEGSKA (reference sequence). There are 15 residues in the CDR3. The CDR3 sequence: CSARRASGIQETQYF. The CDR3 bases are TGCAGTGCTAGAAGGGCTAGCGGAATCCAAGAGACCCAGTACTTC.

The CDR3 DNA reads as TGTGCCACCGGGTTAGCGGGGCTGATACACCGCACAGATACGCAGTATTTT. Translated: CATGLAGLIHRTDTQYF. The V gene is TRBV28, the J gene TRBJ2-3; the match to TRBD2 covers 8 bases. The ends lost 10 bases at V and 1 base at J; junction bases unmatched: 16. Germline V gives CDR1 MDHEN, CDR2 SYDVKM. CDR3 length: 17 residues.

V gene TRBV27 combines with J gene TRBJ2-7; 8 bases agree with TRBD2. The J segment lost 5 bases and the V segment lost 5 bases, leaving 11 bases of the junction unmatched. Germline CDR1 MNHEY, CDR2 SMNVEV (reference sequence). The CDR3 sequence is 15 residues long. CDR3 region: CASSHYSGNPHEQYF. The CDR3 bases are TGTGCCAGCAGTCACTATAGCGGGAATCCCCACGAGCAGTACTTC.